This T cell receptor beta chain was recovered during a study of T cell responses to AZD1222 COVID-19 vaccine. Regarding the study as a whole: Vaccine-associated CD4 TCRs ranged over spike, dominating at 160-218 and 743-854. Among the donors, most were white British and more were female, and clonal diversity was possibly underestimated. Unmutated regions of variants are reportedly targeted by nearly half of spike-specific TCRs.

As to this clone: Its target is not known.

Germline V lookup: CDR1 LNHDA, CDR2 SQIVND (reference sequence). The CDR3 sequence is 14 residues long. Trimming took off 3 bases at V and 6 bases at J, with 14 bases between the two ends. Pooling covered second doses at about 4 or about 12 weeks. Sequencing used immunoSEQ multiplex PCR; TCRdb keeps in-frame clones, though not all of them. The sample has 70,000 to 90,000 clones, about nine tenths seen once. This clonotype was sampled from an adult who received the AZD1222 COVID-19 vaccine. Here the sequenced sample was peripheral blood, taken 28 days after the second AZD1222 dose. The chain links TRBV19 to TRBJ1-1; maybe TRBD1 (6 bases). The CDR3 here is CASSIRYRAAEAFF. CDR3 DNA: TGTGCCAGTAGTATCCGGTACAGGGCGGCTGAAGCTTTCTTT.